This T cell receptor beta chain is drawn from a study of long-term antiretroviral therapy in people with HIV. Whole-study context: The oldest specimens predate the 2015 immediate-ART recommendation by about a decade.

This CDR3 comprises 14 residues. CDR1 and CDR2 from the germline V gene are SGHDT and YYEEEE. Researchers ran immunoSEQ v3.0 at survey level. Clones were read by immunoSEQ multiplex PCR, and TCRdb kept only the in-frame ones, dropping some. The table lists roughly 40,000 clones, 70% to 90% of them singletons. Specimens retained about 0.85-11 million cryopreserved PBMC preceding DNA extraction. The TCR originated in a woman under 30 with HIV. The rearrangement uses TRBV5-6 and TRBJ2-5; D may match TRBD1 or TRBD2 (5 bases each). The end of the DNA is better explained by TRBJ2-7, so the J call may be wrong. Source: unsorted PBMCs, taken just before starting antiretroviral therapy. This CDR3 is CASRPRAGSYEQYF. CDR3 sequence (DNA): TGTGCCAGCAGGCCCAGGGCGGGCTCCTACGAGCAGTACTTC.